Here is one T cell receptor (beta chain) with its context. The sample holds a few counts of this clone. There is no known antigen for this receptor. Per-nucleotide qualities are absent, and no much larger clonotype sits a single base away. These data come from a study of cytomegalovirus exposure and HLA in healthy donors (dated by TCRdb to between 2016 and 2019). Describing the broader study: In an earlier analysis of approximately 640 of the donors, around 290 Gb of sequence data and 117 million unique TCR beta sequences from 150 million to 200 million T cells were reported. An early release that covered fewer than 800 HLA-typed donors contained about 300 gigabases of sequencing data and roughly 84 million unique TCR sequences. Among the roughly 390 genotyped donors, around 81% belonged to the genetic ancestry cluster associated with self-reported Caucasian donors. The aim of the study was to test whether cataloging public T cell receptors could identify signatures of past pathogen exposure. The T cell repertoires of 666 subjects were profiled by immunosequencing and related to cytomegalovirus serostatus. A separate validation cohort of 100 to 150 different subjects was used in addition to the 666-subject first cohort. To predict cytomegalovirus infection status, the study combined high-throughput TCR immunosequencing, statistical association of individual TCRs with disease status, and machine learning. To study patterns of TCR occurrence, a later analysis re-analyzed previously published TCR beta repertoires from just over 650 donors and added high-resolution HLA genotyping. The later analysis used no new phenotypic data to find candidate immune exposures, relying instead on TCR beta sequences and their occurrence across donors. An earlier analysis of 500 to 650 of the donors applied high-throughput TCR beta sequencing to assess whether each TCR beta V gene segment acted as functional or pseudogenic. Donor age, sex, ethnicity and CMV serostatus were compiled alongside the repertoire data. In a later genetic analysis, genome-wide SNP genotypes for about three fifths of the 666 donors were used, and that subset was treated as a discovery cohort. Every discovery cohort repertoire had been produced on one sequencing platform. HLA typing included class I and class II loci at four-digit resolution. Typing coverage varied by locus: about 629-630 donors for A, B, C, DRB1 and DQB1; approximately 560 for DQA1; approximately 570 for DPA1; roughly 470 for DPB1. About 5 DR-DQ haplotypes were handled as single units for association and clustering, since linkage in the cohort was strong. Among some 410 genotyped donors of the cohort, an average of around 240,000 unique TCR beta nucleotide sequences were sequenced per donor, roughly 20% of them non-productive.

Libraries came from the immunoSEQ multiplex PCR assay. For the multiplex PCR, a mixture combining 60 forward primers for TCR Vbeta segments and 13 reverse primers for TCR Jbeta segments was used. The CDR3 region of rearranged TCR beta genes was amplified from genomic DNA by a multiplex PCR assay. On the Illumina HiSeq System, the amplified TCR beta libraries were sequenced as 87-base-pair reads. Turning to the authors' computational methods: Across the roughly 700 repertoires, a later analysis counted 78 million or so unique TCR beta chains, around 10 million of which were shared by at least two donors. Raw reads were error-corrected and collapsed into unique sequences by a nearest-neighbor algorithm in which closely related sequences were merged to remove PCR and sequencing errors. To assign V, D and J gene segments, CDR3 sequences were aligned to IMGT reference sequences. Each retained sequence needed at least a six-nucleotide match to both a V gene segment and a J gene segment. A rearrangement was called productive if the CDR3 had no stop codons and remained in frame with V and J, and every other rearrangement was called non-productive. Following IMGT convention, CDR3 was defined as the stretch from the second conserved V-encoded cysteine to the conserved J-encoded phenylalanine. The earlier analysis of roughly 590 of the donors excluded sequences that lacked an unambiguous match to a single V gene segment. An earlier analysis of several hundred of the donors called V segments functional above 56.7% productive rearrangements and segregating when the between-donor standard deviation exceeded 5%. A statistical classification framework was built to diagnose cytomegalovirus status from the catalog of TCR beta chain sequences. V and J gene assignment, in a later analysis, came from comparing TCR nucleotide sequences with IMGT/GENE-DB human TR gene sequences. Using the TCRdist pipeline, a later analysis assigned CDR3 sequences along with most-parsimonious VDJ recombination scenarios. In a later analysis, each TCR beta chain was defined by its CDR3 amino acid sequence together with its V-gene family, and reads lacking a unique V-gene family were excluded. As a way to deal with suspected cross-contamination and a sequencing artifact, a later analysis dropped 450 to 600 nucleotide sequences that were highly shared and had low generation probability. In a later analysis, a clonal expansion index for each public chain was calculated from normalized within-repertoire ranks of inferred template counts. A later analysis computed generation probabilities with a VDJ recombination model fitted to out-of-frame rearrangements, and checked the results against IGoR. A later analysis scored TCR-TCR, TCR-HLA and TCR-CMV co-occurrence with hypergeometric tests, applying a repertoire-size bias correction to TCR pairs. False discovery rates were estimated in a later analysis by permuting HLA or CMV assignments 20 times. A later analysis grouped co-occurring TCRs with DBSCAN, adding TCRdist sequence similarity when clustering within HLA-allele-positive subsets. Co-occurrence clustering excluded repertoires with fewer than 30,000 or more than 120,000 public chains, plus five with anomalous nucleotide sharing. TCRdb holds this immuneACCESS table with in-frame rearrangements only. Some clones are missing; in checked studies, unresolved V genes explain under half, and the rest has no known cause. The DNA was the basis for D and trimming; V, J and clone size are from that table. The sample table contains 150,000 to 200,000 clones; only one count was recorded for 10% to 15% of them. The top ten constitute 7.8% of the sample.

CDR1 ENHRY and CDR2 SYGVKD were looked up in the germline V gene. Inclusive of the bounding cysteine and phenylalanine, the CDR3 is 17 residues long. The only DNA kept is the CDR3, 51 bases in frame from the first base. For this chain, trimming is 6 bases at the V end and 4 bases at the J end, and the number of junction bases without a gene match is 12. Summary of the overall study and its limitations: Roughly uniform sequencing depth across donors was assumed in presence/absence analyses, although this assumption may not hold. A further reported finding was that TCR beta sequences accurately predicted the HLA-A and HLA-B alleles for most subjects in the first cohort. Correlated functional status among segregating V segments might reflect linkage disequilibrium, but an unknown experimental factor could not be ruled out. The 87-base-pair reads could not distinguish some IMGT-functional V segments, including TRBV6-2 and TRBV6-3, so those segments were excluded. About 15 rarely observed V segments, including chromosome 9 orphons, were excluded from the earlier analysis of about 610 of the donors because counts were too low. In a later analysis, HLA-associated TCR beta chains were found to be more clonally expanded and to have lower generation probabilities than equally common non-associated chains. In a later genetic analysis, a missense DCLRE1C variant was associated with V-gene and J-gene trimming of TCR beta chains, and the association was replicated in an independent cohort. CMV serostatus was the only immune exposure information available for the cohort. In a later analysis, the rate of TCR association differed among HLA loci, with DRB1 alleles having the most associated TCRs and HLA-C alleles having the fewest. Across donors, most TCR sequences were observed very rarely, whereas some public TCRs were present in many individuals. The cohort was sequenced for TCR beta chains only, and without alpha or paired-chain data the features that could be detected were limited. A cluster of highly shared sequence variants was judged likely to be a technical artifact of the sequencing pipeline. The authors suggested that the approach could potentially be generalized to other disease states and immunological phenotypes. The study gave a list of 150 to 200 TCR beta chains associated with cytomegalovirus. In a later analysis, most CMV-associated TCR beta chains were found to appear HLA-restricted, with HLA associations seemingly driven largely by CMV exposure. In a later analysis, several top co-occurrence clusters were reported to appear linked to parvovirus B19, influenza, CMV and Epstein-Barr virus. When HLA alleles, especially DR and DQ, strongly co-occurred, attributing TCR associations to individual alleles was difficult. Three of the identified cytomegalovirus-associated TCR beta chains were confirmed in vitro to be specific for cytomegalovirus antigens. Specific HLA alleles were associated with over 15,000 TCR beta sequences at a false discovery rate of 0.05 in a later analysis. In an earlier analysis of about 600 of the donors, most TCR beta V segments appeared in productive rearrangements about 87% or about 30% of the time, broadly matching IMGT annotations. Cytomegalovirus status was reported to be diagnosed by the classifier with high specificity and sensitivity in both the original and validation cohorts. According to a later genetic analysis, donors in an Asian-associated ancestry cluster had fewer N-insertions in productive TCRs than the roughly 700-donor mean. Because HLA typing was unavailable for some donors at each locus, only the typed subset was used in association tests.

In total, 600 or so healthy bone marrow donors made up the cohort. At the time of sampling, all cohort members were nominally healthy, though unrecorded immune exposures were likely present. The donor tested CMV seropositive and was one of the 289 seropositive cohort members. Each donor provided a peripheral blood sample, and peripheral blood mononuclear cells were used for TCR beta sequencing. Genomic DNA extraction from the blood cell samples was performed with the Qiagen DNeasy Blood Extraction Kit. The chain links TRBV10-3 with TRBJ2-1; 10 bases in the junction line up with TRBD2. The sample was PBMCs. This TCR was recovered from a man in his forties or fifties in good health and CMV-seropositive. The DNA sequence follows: TGTGCCATCAGCCCGCGGGGCACTAGCGGGGCGTACAATGAGCAGTTCTTC. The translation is CAISPRGTSGAYNEQFF.